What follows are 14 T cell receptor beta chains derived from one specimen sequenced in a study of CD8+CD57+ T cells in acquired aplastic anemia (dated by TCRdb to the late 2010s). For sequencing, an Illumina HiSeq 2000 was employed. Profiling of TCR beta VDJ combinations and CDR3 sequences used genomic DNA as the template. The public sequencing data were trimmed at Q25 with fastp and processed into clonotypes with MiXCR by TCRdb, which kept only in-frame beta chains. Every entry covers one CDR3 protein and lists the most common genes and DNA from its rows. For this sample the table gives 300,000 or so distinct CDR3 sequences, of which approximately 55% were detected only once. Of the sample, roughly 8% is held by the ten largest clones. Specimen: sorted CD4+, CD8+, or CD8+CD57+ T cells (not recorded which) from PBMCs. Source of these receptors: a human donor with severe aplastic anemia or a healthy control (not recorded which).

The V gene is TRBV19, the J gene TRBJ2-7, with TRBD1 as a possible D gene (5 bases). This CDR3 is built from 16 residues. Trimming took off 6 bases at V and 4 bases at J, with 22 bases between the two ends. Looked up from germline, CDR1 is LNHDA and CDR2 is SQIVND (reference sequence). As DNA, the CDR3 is TGTGCCAGTAGCACGACGTTTGGGGCCGGAGTGTACGAGCAGTACTTC. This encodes CASSTTFGAGVYEQYF.

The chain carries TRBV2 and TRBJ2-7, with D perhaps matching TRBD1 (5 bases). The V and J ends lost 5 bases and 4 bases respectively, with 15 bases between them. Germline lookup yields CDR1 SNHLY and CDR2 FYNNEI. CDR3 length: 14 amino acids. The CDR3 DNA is TGTGCCAGCAGTCAGGGAATAAGGGGATACGAGCAGTACTTC. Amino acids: CASSQGIRGYEQYF.

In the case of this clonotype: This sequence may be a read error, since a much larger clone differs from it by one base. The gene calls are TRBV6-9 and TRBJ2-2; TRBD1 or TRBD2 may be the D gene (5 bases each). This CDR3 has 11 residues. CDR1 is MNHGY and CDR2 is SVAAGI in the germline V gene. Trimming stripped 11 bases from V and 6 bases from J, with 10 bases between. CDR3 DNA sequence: TGTGCCTCCAGGGACCCCGGGGAGCTGTTTTTT. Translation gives CASRDPGELFF.

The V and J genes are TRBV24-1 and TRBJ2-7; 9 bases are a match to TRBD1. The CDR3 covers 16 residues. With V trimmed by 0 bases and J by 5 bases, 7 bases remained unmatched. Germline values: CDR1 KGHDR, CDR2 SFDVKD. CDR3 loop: CATSDLGRDRVHEQYF. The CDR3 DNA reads TGTGCCACCAGTGATTTGGGCCGGGACAGGGTCCACGAGCAGTACTTC.

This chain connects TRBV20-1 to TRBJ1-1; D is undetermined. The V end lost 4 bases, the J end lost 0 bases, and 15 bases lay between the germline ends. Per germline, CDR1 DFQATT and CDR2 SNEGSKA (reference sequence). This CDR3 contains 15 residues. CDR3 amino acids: CSATPLGRMNTEAFF. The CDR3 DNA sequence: TGCAGTGCTACCCCTCTGGGCAGAATGAACACTGAAGCTTTCTTT.

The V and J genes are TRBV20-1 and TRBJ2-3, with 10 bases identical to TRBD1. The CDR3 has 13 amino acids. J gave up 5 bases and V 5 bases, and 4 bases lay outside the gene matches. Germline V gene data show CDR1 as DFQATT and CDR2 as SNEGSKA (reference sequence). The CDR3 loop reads CSAGDRGRDTQYF. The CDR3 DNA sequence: TGCAGTGCTGGGGACAGGGGCAGAGATACGCAGTATTTT.

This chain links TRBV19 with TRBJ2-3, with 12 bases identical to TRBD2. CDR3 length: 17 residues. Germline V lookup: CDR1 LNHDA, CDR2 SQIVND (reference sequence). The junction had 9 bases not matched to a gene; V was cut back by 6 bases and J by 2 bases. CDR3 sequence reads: CASSPTSGRASTDTQYF. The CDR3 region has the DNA TGTGCCAGTAGCCCGACTAGCGGGAGAGCTTCCACAGATACGCAGTATTTT.

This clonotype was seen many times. DNA of the CDR3: TGCAGTGCTAGAAATCCAGGGGGCACAGATACGCAGTATTTT. Protein product: CSARNPGGTDTQYF. The chain combines TRBV20-1 with TRBJ2-3; TRBD1 might be the D (6 bases). Per the germline V gene, CDR1 is DFQATT and CDR2 is SNEGSKA (reference sequence). Trimming pared 2 bases from V and 1 base from J, leaving 10 bases between. This CDR3 comprises 14 residues.

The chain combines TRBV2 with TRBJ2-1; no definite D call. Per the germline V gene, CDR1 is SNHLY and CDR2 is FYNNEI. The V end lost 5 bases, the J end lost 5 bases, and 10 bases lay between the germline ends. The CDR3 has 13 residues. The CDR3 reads CASSQPFNNEQFF. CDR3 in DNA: TGTGCCAGCAGTCAGCCCTTTAACAATGAGCAGTTCTTC.

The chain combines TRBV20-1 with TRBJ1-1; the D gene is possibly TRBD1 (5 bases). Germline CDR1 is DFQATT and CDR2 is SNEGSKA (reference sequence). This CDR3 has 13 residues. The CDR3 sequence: CGGLFGPNTEAFF. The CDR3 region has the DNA TGCGGGGGGTTATTTGGGCCGAACACTGAAGCTTTCTTT.

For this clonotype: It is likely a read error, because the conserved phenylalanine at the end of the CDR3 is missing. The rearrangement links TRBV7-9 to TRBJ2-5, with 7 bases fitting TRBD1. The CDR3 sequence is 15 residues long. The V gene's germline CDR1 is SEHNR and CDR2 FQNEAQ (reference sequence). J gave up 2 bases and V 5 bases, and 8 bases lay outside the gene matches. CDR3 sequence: CASSPRDREQETQYL. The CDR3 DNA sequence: TGTGCCAGCAGCCCTCGCGACAGGGAACAAGAGACCCAGTACCTC.

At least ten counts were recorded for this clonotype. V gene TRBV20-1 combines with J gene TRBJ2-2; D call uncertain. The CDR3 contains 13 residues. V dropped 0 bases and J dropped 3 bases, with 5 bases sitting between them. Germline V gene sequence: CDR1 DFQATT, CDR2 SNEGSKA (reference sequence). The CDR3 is CSARDWDTGELFF. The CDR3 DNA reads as TGCAGTGCTAGAGATTGGGACACCGGGGAGCTGTTTTTT.

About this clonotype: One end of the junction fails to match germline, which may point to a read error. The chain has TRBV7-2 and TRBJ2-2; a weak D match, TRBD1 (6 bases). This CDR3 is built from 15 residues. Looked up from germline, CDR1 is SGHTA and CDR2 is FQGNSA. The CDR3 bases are TGTGCCGAAGGGGGAACGAATTCGAACACCGGGGAGCTGTTTTTC. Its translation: CAEGGTNSNTGELFF. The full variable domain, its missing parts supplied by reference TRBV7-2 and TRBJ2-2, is GAGVSQSPSNKVTEKGKDVELRCDPISGHTALYWYRQSLGQGLEFLIYFQGNSAPDKSGLPSDRFSAERTGGSVSTLTIQRTQQEDSAVYLCAEGGTNSNTGELFFGEGSRLTVL.

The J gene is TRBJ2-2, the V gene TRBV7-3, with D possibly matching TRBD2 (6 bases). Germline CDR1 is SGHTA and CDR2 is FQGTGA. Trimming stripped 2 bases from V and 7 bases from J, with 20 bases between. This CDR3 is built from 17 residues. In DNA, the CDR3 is TGTGCCAGCAGCTTAGTTAGCGGAGACCTCCAGTACGGGGAGCTGTTTTTT. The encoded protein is CASSLVSGDLQYGELFF.